The 20 T cell receptor beta chains given below trace back to one sample, sequenced in a study of cytomegalovirus exposure and HLA in healthy donors. The PCR used 60 Vbeta and 13 Jbeta primers. Profiled with immunoSEQ multiplex PCR; TCRdb holds only in-frame clones, not every one. The table for this sample gives 60,000 to 65,000 clones. Material: PBMCs. These receptors all stem from a man aged 25-45 years in good health and CMV-seropositive.

As to this clone: Other DNA sequences of this sample code for an identical CDR3. The gene calls are TRBV6-5 and TRBJ1-6; weak D call: TRBD1 (5 bases). V lost 6 bases, J lost 5 bases, and 14 bases lay in between. Germline V gene sequence: CDR1 MNHEY, CDR2 SVGAGI. The CDR3 runs 15 residues. The CDR3, as DNA: TGTGCCAGCAGCCGCGCAGGGTTAGATAATTCACCCCTCCACTTT. Its translation is CASSRAGLDNSPLHF.

CDR3 DNA sequence: TGTGCCATCAGTGAGTCAGAGCGGGGGGCCAGGGATACGCAGTATTTT. Translation gives CAISESERGARDTQYF. The rearrangement uses TRBV10-3 and TRBJ2-3, with 9 positions matching TRBD2. The CDR3 totals 16 residues. Germline CDR1 is ENHRY and CDR2 is SYGVKD. The ends lost 0 bases at V and 6 bases at J; junction bases unmatched: 7.

The J gene is TRBJ2-7, the V gene TRBV5-4, with 10 bases identical to TRBD2. J gave up 7 bases and V 1 base, and 8 bases lay outside the gene matches. CDR1 and CDR2 (germline): SGHNT, YYREEE (reference sequence). This CDR3 has 15 residues. CDR3 DNA: TGTGCCAGCAGCTTGTCTAGCGGGAGTCATGAAGAGCAGTACTTC. It encodes CASSLSSGSHEEQYF.

This chain joins TRBV5-1 and TRBJ2-2; D is perhaps TRBD1 (6 bases). CDR1 SGHRS and CDR2 YFSETQ come from the germline V gene. This CDR3 contains 15 residues. The V gene lost 0 bases and the J gene lost 4 bases, with 10 bases spanning the gap. Written as DNA, the CDR3 is TGCGCCAGCAGCTTGGTACAGGGCGTCACCGGGGAGCTGTTTTTT. This gives the protein CASSLVQGVTGELFF.

This sequence joins TRBV29-1 and TRBJ2-3; the match to TRBD2 covers 7 bases. CDR1 is SQVTM and CDR2 is ANQGSEA in the germline V gene. The CDR3 totals 13 residues. V trimming: 3 bases; J trimming: 8 bases; junction bases outside the gene matches: 8. CDR3 coding DNA: TGCAGCGTTGAGGGGGGAGGGGAGATTACGCAGTATTTT. As protein: CSVEGGGEITQYF.

CDR3 sequence: CASSLPAGELFF. CDR3 coding DNA: TGTGCCAGCAGCCTCCCTGCCGGGGAGCTGTTTTTT. The chain recombines TRBV7-3 with TRBJ2-2; D call uncertain. V was pared by 5 bases and J by 6 bases, with 7 bases between. CDR1 and CDR2 (germline): SGHTA, FQGTGA. The CDR3 loop spans 12 amino acids.

The chain links TRBV7-8 to TRBJ2-7; 11 nucleotides agree with TRBD2. J lost 1 base, V lost 1 base, and 0 bases had no gene match. This CDR3 is built from 15 residues. Germline V gene data show CDR1 as SGHVS and CDR2 as FQNEAQ. CDR3: CASSLGLAGSYEQYF. As DNA, the CDR3 is TGTGCCAGCAGCTTAGGACTAGCGGGGTCCTACGAGCAGTACTTC. The full variable domain, rest sourced from reference TRBV7-8 and TRBJ2-7, is GAGVSQSPRYKVAKRGQDVALRCDPISGHVSLFWYQQALGQGPEFLTYFQNEAQLDKSGLPSDRFFAERPEGSVSTLKIQRTQQEDSAVYLCASSLGLAGSYEQYFGPGTRLTVT.

The V gene is TRBV6-5, the J gene TRBJ1-1; TRBD1 matches at 10 bases. This CDR3 is built from 14 residues. Germline CDR1 is MNHEY and CDR2 is SVGAGI. Trimming took 2 bases from V and 5 from J; bases not matched to a gene: 2. The CDR3 nucleotides are TGTGCCAGCAGTTACGGGACAGGGGTGACTGAAGCTTTCTTT. Translated: CASSYGTGVTEAFF.

This sequence joins TRBV6-1 and TRBJ2-5, with D perhaps TRBD2 (5 bases). The length of the CDR3 is 12 residues. Germline CDR1 reads MNHNS; CDR2 reads SASEGT. Trimming removed 10 bases at V and 4 bases at J, with 13 bases between. CDR3 nucleotides: TGTGCCATGGAGGATCTAGGAGAGACCCAGTACTTC. Translation gives CAMEDLGETQYF.

The V and J genes are TRBV10-1 and TRBJ2-7; TRBD2 matches at 11 bases. Germline V gene lookup returns CDR1 WNHNN and CDR2 SYGVQD (reference sequence). The CDR3 consists of 12 residues. V lost 5 bases to trimming and J lost 9 bases; unmatched junction nucleotides: 3. The CDR3 sequence is CASSPGTSGQYF. CDR3 coding DNA: TGCGCCAGCAGTCCCGGGACTAGCGGGCAGTACTTC.

This chain uses TRBV11-3 with TRBJ2-1, with 11 bases aligning to TRBD2. The CDR3 covers 16 residues. Germline CDR1 reads SGHNT; CDR2 reads YENEEA. J was trimmed by 9 bases and V by 0 bases; bases with no gene match: 7. For the CDR3, the DNA is TGTGCCAGCAGCTTAGAATTAGCGGGAGGGCCGAGTGAGCAGTTCTTC. This encodes CASSLELAGGPSEQFF. The full variable domain, completed using reference TRBV11-3 and TRBJ2-1, is EAGVVQSPRYKIIEKKQPVAFWCNPISGHNTLYWYLQNLGQGPELLIRYENEEAVDDSQLPKDRFSAERLKGVDSTLKIQPAELGDSAVYLCASSLELAGGPSEQFFGPGTRLTVL.

The rearrangement links TRBV4-2 to TRBJ1-1; D gene uncertain. Per the germline V gene, CDR1 is LGHNA and CDR2 is YNFKEQ. The CDR3 is 14 residues long. The V gene lost 4 bases and the J gene lost 1 base, with 10 bases spanning the gap. The CDR3 DNA sequence: TGTGCCAGCAGCCCGAGGGTCGAGAACACTGAAGCTTTCTTT. The encoded protein is CASSPRVENTEAFF.

Concerning this clone itself: At one of its ends the junction is not consistent with the germline gene, which may arise from a read error. The chain links TRBV29-1 to TRBJ2-1; 7 bases map to TRBD2. Germline V CDR1 and CDR2: SQVTM, ANQGSEA. The CDR3 is 16 residues long. For the CDR3, the DNA is TGCAGCGTTGCGGGTCTAGCGGCAGACTCCGACAATGAGCAGTTCTTC. Translated, it gives CSVAGLAADSDNEQFF.

This CDR3 reads CATALRDSNQPQHF. CDR3 bases: TGTGCCACCGCACTTCGGGATAGCAATCAGCCCCAGCATTTT. This chain joins TRBV15 and TRBJ1-5, with D unresolved. The V end was cut by 8 bases, the J end by 0 bases, with 11 bases between. This CDR3 is built from 14 residues. Germline assignment: CDR1 LNHNV and CDR2 YYDKDF (reference sequence).

This chain connects TRBV5-1 to TRBJ2-7; a weak D match, TRBD2 (5 bases). Looked up from germline, CDR1 is SGHRS and CDR2 is YFSETQ. Trimming took 3 bases from V and 3 from J, leaving 10 bases between them. This CDR3 region has 13 residues. CDR3 residues: CASSYGVNYEQYF. Here the CDR3 DNA reads TGCGCCAGCAGCTACGGGGTGAACTACGAGCAGTACTTC. Variable domain in full (rest from reference TRBV5-1 and TRBJ2-7): KAGVTQTPRYLIKTRGQQVTLSCSPISGHRSVSWYQQTPGQGLQFLFEYFSETQRNKGNFPGRFSGRQFSNSRSEMNVSTLELGDSALYLCASSYGVNYEQYFGPGTRLTVT.

This chain joins TRBV28 and TRBJ2-7; maybe TRBD1 (6 bases). Trimming removed 10 bases from V and 2 bases from J, with 15 bases in between. The CDR3 has 13 amino acids. Germline V CDR1 and CDR2: MDHEN, SYDVKM. CDR3 nucleotide sequence: TGTGCCACCTTACAGGGATTCCCCTACGAGCAGTACTTC. Translating gives CATLQGFPYEQYF.

The CDR3 DNA is TGTGCCAGCAGCTACGGGACTAGGAGCGAGCAGTACTTC. This translates into CASSYGTRSEQYF. The V call is TRBV5-4, the J call TRBJ2-7, with 8 positions matching TRBD2. CDR3 length: 13 amino acids. V shed 3 bases, J shed 6 bases, and the junction held 5 bases outside the gene matches. Germline V gene sequence: CDR1 SGHNT, CDR2 YYREEE (reference sequence).

The chain has TRBV5-1 and TRBJ2-1, with TRBD2 identical over 9 bases. J gave up 3 bases and V 0 bases, and 1 base lay outside the gene matches. CDR1 and CDR2 (germline): SGHRS, YFSETQ. This CDR3 has 15 residues. The CDR3 DNA follows: TGCGCCAGCAGCTTGGTTAGCGGGAGCTACAATGAGCAGTTCTTC. It is translated as CASSLVSGSYNEQFF. Full variable domain (missing parts from reference TRBV5-1 and TRBJ2-1): KAGVTQTPRYLIKTRGQQVTLSCSPISGHRSVSWYQQTPGQGLQFLFEYFSETQRNKGNFPGRFSGRQFSNSRSEMNVSTLELGDSALYLCASSLVSGSYNEQFFGPGTRLTVL.

V is TRBV4-2 and J is TRBJ2-6, with D possibly matching TRBD1 (6 bases). This CDR3 has 16 residues. V shed 4 bases and J shed 3 bases, with 13 bases lying between them. Germline loops: CDR1 LGHNA, CDR2 YNFKEQ. CDR3 region: CASSLAGVDGANVLTF. CDR3 DNA sequence: TGTGCCAGCAGCCTCGCAGGGGTAGATGGGGCCAACGTCCTGACTTTC.

The chain couples TRBV15 to TRBJ1-4; the D gene is possibly TRBD1 (6 bases). CDR1 and CDR2 from the germline V gene are LNHNV and YYDKDF (reference sequence). The CDR3 spans 19 residues. V dropped 3 bases and J dropped 3 bases, with 23 bases sitting between them. CDR3 nucleotides: TGTGCCACCAGCAGTCCCCTCCATCTGAGGGGGTCGTCTAATGAAAAACTGTTTTTT. This encodes CATSSPLHLRGSSNEKLFF.